These 25 T cell receptor beta chains originate from one sample sequenced in a study of T cell responses to AZD1222 COVID-19 vaccine. Here immunoSEQ multiplex PCR was the method, and the copy in TCRdb shows in-frame clones only, minus some. The table has around 100,000 clones, around 85% seen once; the top ten hold roughly 4.3%. The material was peripheral blood, obtained 28 days after the second AZD1222 dose. These receptors were taken from an adult who received the AZD1222 COVID-19 vaccine.

The CDR3 here is CASTRQGGQNTGELFF. CDR3 DNA sequence: TGTGCCAGCACCAGACAGGGGGGGCAGAACACCGGGGAGCTGTTTTTT. The V call is TRBV9, the J call TRBJ2-2; 9 bases are shared with TRBD1. Germline-derived CDR1 and CDR2 are SGDLS and YYNGEE. Trimming cost V 6 bases and J 1 base; bases outside gene matches: 7. This CDR3 comprises 16 residues.

The J gene is TRBJ2-1, the V gene TRBV27; 12 nucleotides line up with TRBD2. The trim removed 5 bases at V and 11 bases at J, leaving 13 bases unmatched. Looked up from germline, CDR1 is MNHEY and CDR2 is SMNVEV (reference sequence). The CDR3 sequence is 16 residues long. CDR3 in amino acids: CASSTGLAGTHVKQFF. The CDR3 bases are TGTGCCAGCAGTACCGGACTAGCGGGAACCCACGTGAAGCAGTTCTTC.

A single count supports this clone. The chain links TRBV9 to TRBJ1-1; no clear D gene. The germline CDR1 and CDR2 sequences are SGDLS and YYNGEE. This CDR3 spans 14 amino acids. The V end lost 1 base, the J end lost 1 base, and 8 bases lay between the germline ends. CDR3 bases: TGTGCCAGCAGCGTAAGCCCCACGAACACTGAAGCTTTCTTT. Residues: CASSVSPTNTEAFF. Full variable domain (missing parts from reference TRBV9 and TRBJ1-1): DSGVTQTPKHLITATGQRVTLRCSPRSGDLSVYWYQQSLDQGLQFLIQYYNGEERAKGNILERFSAQQFPDLHSELNLSSLELGDSALYFCASSVSPTNTEAFFGQGTRLTVV.

The chain carries TRBV7-9 and TRBJ2-1; D gene unclear. Germline CDR1 SEHNR, CDR2 FQNEAQ (reference sequence). This CDR3 has 15 residues. V dropped 5 bases and J dropped 4 bases, with 15 bases sitting between them. The CDR3 spells CASSRGTSEYNEQFF. The CDR3 DNA reads as TGTGCCAGCAGCCGTGGCACAAGTGAGTACAATGAGCAGTTCTTC.

The chain recombines TRBV7-3 with TRBJ2-5; D might be TRBD1 (6 bases). This CDR3 is 15 amino acids long. Trimming pared 2 bases from V and 3 bases from J, leaving 13 bases between. The germline CDR1 and CDR2 sequences are SGHTA and FQGTGA. This CDR3 is CASSLQGSIKETQYF. In DNA form, the CDR3 reads TGTGCCAGCAGCTTACAGGGGAGCATAAAAGAGACCCAGTACTTC.

The sample holds one count of this clone. The chain uses TRBV27 and TRBJ1-2; no clear D. V gave up 3 bases and J gave up 10 bases, with 15 bases separating them. This CDR3 comprises 13 residues. CDR1 and CDR2 (germline): MNHEY, SMNVEV (reference sequence). The CDR3 here is CASSFSGPLPYTF. For the CDR3, the DNA is TGTGCCAGCAGTTTTTCTGGACCTCTCCCCTACACCTTC.

This chain joins TRBV11-3 and TRBJ2-3, with 14 bases identical to TRBD2. This CDR3 region has 16 residues. Looked up from germline, CDR1 is SGHNT and CDR2 is YENEEA. V lost 5 bases, J lost 6 bases, and 7 bases stayed unmatched. The CDR3, as DNA: TGTGCCAGCAGCCTCGGACTAGCGGGAGGTGGGGATACGCAGTATTTT. Translated: CASSLGLAGGGDTQYF.

There are a few counts of this clone. V is TRBV3-1 (or the pseudogene TRBV3-2) and J is TRBJ1-4; 9 nucleotides line up with TRBD1. Germline V gene lookup returns CDR1 LGHDT and CDR2 YNNKEL (reference sequence). This CDR3 spans 14 amino acids. V shed 5 bases and J 10 bases; nucleotides not matched to a gene: 8. Here the CDR3 DNA reads TGTGCCAGCAGCGCGCGGGACAGGGTGGGAAAACTGTTTTTT. Translation: CASSARDRVGKLFF.

V usage is TRBV6-2 or TRBV6-3 and J usage is TRBJ2-2; TRBD2 aligns across 10 bases. Germline CDR1 and CDR2: MNHEY and SVGEGT. CDR3 length equals 18 residues. V lost 4 bases to trimming and J lost 1 base; unmatched junction nucleotides: 9. CDR3 in amino acids: CASSFRTSGIKNTGELFF. The CDR3 DNA sequence: TGTGCCAGCAGTTTCAGGACTAGCGGAATTAAGAACACCGGGGAGCTGTTTTTT.

This clone was recorded a few times. The chain is built from TRBV2 and TRBJ2-7, with 7 bases aligning to TRBD2. Germline assignment: CDR1 SNHLY and CDR2 FYNNEI. The length of the CDR3 is 13 residues. The J segment lost 5 bases and the V segment lost 5 bases, leaving 6 bases of the junction unmatched. The CDR3 sequence is CASSFAAGNEQYF. In DNA form, the CDR3 reads TGTGCCAGCAGTTTCGCAGCGGGAAACGAGCAGTACTTC.

This chain connects TRBV5-5 to TRBJ1-1; 8 bases match TRBD1. This CDR3 contains 14 residues. In germline, CDR1 is SGHKS, CDR2 YYEKEE (reference sequence). The J segment lost 7 bases and the V segment lost 4 bases, leaving 9 bases of the junction unmatched. The CDR3 DNA reads TGTGCCAGCAGCCCTGGGACAGGCCTGATTGAAGCTTTCTTT. Translating gives CASSPGTGLIEAFF.

This clone was counted only a few times. This sequence joins TRBV20-1 and TRBJ2-7, with a tentative D call TRBD2 (5 bases). The germline V gene has CDR1 DFQATT and CDR2 SNEGSKA (reference sequence). The V gene lost 3 bases and the J gene lost 0 bases, with 12 bases spanning the gap. The CDR3 consists of 14 residues. Written as DNA, the CDR3 is TGCAGTGCTAGTGTCGGGGAAAGCTCCTACGAGCAGTACTTC. Residues: CSASVGESSYEQYF.

The V call is TRBV9, the J call TRBJ1-3; D not certain. CDR1 SGDLS and CDR2 YYNGEE come from the germline V gene. Deletions cut 1 base from V and 0 bases from J, with 8 bases between. This CDR3 spans 15 amino acids. CDR3 sequence (DNA): TGTGCCAGCAGCGTATATGCAGACTCTGGAAACACCATATATTTT. This sequence encodes CASSVYADSGNTIYF.

This rearrangement joins TRBV19 to TRBJ1-6; TRBD1 might be the D (5 bases). CDR1 LNHDA and CDR2 SQIVND come from the germline V gene (reference sequence). The CDR3 is 13 residues long. V was pared by 6 bases and J by 9 bases, with 12 bases between. The CDR3 reads CASSSGAGSPLHF. The CDR3 coding sequence is TGTGCCAGTAGCTCCGGGGCGGGTTCACCCCTCCACTTT. The full variable domain, with the rest looked up from reference TRBV19 and TRBJ1-6, is DGGITQSPKYLFRKEGQNVTLSCEQNLNHDAMYWYRQDPGQGLRLIYYSQIVNDFQKGDIAEGYSVSREKKESFPLTVTSAQKNPTAFYLCASSSGAGSPLHFGNGTRLTVT.

Comments on this clone: A junction boundary mismatches the germline segment, possibly from a read error. This sequence joins TRBV5-1 and TRBJ2-3; D tentatively reads TRBD1 or TRBD2 (5 bases each). This CDR3 is 14 amino acids long. Per germline, CDR1 SGHRS and CDR2 YFSETQ. The CDR3 loop is CASSPSGRTDTQYF. CDR3 bases: TGCGCCAGCAGCCCCTCGGGACGCACGGATACGCAGTATTTT. Complete variable domain (other parts from reference TRBV5-1 and TRBJ2-3): KAGVTQTPRYLIKTRGQQVTLSCSPISGHRSVSWYQQTPGQGLQFLFEYFSETQRNKGNFPGRFSGRQFSNSRSEMNVSTLELGDSALYLCASSPSGRTDTQYFGPGTRLTVL.

The V gene is TRBV7-8, the J gene TRBJ1-5; no clear D gene. This CDR3 region has 15 residues. V shed 6 bases and J shed 5 bases, with 17 bases lying between them. Germline CDR1 reads SGHVS; CDR2 reads FQNEAQ. Here the CDR3 reads CASSPAAAVDQPQHF. In nucleotides, the CDR3 is TGTGCCAGCAGTCCAGCAGCGGCGGTGGATCAGCCCCAGCATTTT.

The rearrangement joins TRBV27 to TRBJ2-3; 7 bases agree with TRBD2. CDR1 is MNHEY, CDR2 SMNVEV, per germline (reference sequence). The length of the CDR3 is 13 residues. The junction had 4 bases not matched to a gene; V was cut back by 4 bases and J by 6 bases. The CDR3 loop is CASSSWEGDTQYF. CDR3 bases: TGTGCCAGCAGTTCCTGGGAGGGGGATACGCAGTATTTT.

The chain couples TRBV19 to TRBJ1-5; possible D gene TRBD1, 6 bases. The CDR3 runs 15 residues. With 6 bases removed from V and 5 bases from J, the gap between germline ends came to 17 bases. The V gene's germline CDR1 is LNHDA and CDR2 SQIVND (reference sequence). The CDR3 DNA reads TGTGCCAGTAGGAAAGGGGCAGGGGATCATCAGCCCCAGCATTTT. Translation: CASRKGAGDHQPQHF.

The genes are TRBV18 and TRBJ1-4; maybe TRBD1 (6 bases). Per germline, CDR1 KGHSH and CDR2 LQKENI. CDR3 size: 15 residues. The germline V and J ends were trimmed by 3 bases and 7 bases, with 15 bases remaining between them. The CDR3 coding sequence is TGTGCCAGCTCACCGGGTTTGGGGGCCGGTGAAAAACTGTTTTTT. It yields the protein CASSPGLGAGEKLFF.

This clone has just one count. The V gene is TRBV5-1, the J gene TRBJ1-1; maybe TRBD1 (6 bases). Trimming cost V 0 bases and J 6 bases, with 12 bases left between them. The CDR3 consists of 14 residues. Germline values: CDR1 SGHRS, CDR2 YFSETQ. The DNA for the CDR3 is TGCGCCAGCAGCTTGGTGGGGGGCCGTGCTGAAGCTTTCTTT. Amino acids: CASSLVGGRAEAFF.

This sequence joins TRBV7-9 and TRBJ1-5; tentative D call: TRBD1 (6 bases). Germline V lookup: CDR1 SEHNR, CDR2 FQNEAQ (reference sequence). This CDR3 has 14 amino acids. The V end was cut by 6 bases, the J end by 4 bases, with 13 bases between. Here the CDR3 reads CASRDDRRNQPQHF. The CDR3 region has the DNA TGTGCCAGCAGAGATGACAGGCGAAATCAGCCCCAGCATTTT.

CDR3 sequence (DNA): TGTGCCAGCAGCCCCGACGTTAGCTCCTACAATGAGCAGTTCTTC. Protein product: CASSPDVSSYNEQFF. V and J are TRBV7-3 and TRBJ2-1; D unresolved. With 5 bases removed from V and 0 bases from J, the gap between germline ends came to 11 bases. The CDR3 extends over 15 amino acids. Germline CDR1 is SGHTA and CDR2 is FQGTGA.

This clone was detected only a few times. The chain employs TRBV28 and TRBJ2-7, with 10 bases aligning to TRBD2. This CDR3 has 15 residues. Per germline, CDR1 MDHEN and CDR2 SYDVKM. V was clipped by 4 bases and J by 3 bases; unmatched bases: 6. The CDR3 nucleotides read TGTGCCAGCAGTTCCCTTGGACTAGCGGACTACGAGCAGTACTTC. It yields the protein CASSSLGLADYEQYF.

The V and J genes are TRBV14 and TRBJ2-2; D not certain. V was pared by 6 bases and J by 2 bases, with 7 bases between. CDR1 is SGHDN, CDR2 FVKESK, per germline. The CDR3 sequence is 13 residues long. CDR3 in DNA: TGTGCCAGCAGGTGGATTAACACCGGGGAGCTGTTTTTT. The encoded protein is CASRWINTGELFF.

The V call is TRBV12-3 or TRBV12-4, the J call TRBJ2-2, with D uncertain. This CDR3 is 13 amino acids long. V dropped 5 bases and J dropped 4 bases, with 8 bases sitting between them. The CDR3 DNA reads TGTGCCAGCAGTGACCTTAGCACCGGGGAGCTGTTTTTT. This codes for CASSDLSTGELFF.